This T cell receptor (beta chain) is drawn from a study of control samples from healthy donors and cancer patients. The data were produced by immunoSEQ multiplex PCR, yet TCRdb's version contains in-frame clones alone and is incomplete. The sample includes 150,000 or so clones, roughly 93% of them seen just once. The CDR3 runs 15 residues. CDR1 and CDR2 from the germline V gene are LNHDA and SQIVND (reference sequence). Trimming removed 11 bases from V and 5 bases from J, with 19 bases in between. The TCR sequence derives from a woman aged 55-75 years in good health. V usage is TRBV19 and J usage is TRBJ1-6, with a possible D match to TRBD1 (5 bases). Sequences were obtained from blood. CDR3 in DNA: TGTGCCGGGGGAAAGAACCACAAGGATAATTCACCCCTCCACTTT. It specifies CAGGKNHKDNSPLHF.